This TCR beta chain derives from a study of cytomegalovirus exposure and HLA in healthy donors. The PCR contained 60 Vbeta and 13 Jbeta primers. Clones were sequenced by immunoSEQ multiplex PCR, and TCRdb holds only the in-frame ones, with some missing. The sample table sets out 100,000 to 150,000 clones. The receptor was derived from a man aged 18 to 35 in good health and CMV-seronegative. Sequenced input: PBMCs.

As DNA, the CDR3 is TGTGCCAGCAGTGAACCCAGAAACGACGAGCAGTACTTC. Its protein is CASSEPRNDEQYF. The chain employs TRBV6-1 and TRBJ2-7; D is undetermined. The germline CDR1 and CDR2 sequences are MNHNS and SASEGT. V was cut by 2 bases and J by 5 bases, with 10 bases left in between. The CDR3 length is 13 residues.